These T cell receptor beta chains were read from a single sample in a study of blood T cells in healthy people across ages. MiXCR, applied by TCRdb to the 5' RACE reads, yields one record per CDR3 protein. The sample consists of roughly 680,000 distinct CDR3 sequences, around 21% of them appearing once. What was sequenced was blood. These receptors were collected from an older man in good health. Both conserved end residues are part of each CDR3. Each record gives: CDR3 DNA, CDR3 protein, V gene, D gene, clone size, J gene. A D gene is named only where the DNA matches it firmly. Only some rows state a clone size, as once, few, many or a class for expanded clones.

CDR3nt: TGTGCCGGCAGTTTAGCGGACAGGGTGGGCGAGACCCAGTACTTC; CDR3aa: CAGSLADRVGETQYF; v_gene: TRBV27; d_gene: TRBD1; abundance: -; j_gene: TRBJ2-5
CDR3nt: TGTGCCAGCAGCTTTCCCAAACAGGGTCCTTGGAATGAGCAGTTCTTC; CDR3aa: CASSFPKQGPWNEQFF; v_gene: TRBV7-2; d_gene: -; abundance: -; j_gene: TRBJ2-1
CDR3nt: TGTGCCAGCAGCCAAGATCTGTTCGGGGAGGAGCAGTACTTC; CDR3aa: CASSQDLFGEEQYF; v_gene: TRBV4-2; d_gene: -; abundance: -; j_gene: TRBJ2-7
CDR3nt: TGCAGCGTTGCTACCCGGACAGGCCCCTACGAGCAGTACTTC; CDR3aa: CSVATRTGPYEQYF; v_gene: TRBV29-1; d_gene: TRBD1; abundance: -; j_gene: TRBJ2-7
CDR3nt: TGTGCCAGCAGTGAAGGAATTAGCGGGGTCAGCACAGATACGCAGTATTTT; CDR3aa: CASSEGISGVSTDTQYF; v_gene: TRBV6-1; d_gene: TRBD2; abundance: -; j_gene: TRBJ2-3
CDR3nt: TGCGCCAGCAGCTTGCCGGGGGGCTCGGATGAAAAACTGTTTTTT; CDR3aa: CASSLPGGSDEKLFF; v_gene: TRBV5-1; d_gene: -; abundance: -; j_gene: TRBJ1-4
CDR3nt: TGTGCCAGCAGGGGCCGGGACAGGGGACTGGGCGGTGAAAAACTGTTTTTT; CDR3aa: CASRGRDRGLGGEKLFF; v_gene: TRBV7-9; d_gene: TRBD1; abundance: -; j_gene: TRBJ1-4
CDR3nt: TGTGCCAGCAGTGAAGGGTCCTATGGCTACACCTTC; CDR3aa: CASSEGSYGYTF; v_gene: TRBV2; d_gene: -; abundance: many; j_gene: TRBJ1-2
CDR3nt: TGCGCCAGCAGTCTGGGGGACTGCGAGCAGTACTTC; CDR3aa: CASSLGDCEQYF; v_gene: TRBV23-1; d_gene: -; abundance: many; j_gene: TRBJ2-7
CDR3nt: TGCGCCAGCAGCTCGAACACCGAGGGAACTGAAGCTTTCTTT; CDR3aa: CASSSNTEGTEAFF; v_gene: TRBV5-1; d_gene: -; abundance: -; j_gene: TRBJ1-1
CDR3nt: TGTGCCCGAGGCGGACGGAAAGAGACCCAGTACTTC; CDR3aa: CARGGRKETQYF; v_gene: TRBV30; d_gene: -; abundance: -; j_gene: TRBJ2-5
CDR3nt: TGTGCCAGCAGCCCAGGGACAGGGGTGCTCCAAGAGACCCAGTACTTC; CDR3aa: CASSPGTGVLQETQYF; v_gene: TRBV7-3; d_gene: TRBD1; abundance: few; j_gene: TRBJ2-5
CDR3nt: TGTGCCAGCAGCTCGCACGAGACCCAGTACTTC; CDR3aa: CASSSHETQYF; v_gene: TRBV7-9; d_gene: -; abundance: many; j_gene: TRBJ2-5
CDR3nt: TGTGCCAGCACGGATTATAGCAATCAGCCCCAGCATTTT; CDR3aa: CASTDYSNQPQHF; v_gene: TRBV6-2/TRBV6-3; d_gene: -; abundance: few; j_gene: TRBJ1-5
CDR3nt: TGTGCCAGCTTCGAGGGGGGGGCTTCCTACAATGAGCAGTTCTTC; CDR3aa: CASFEGGASYNEQFF; v_gene: TRBV2; d_gene: -; abundance: few; j_gene: TRBJ2-1